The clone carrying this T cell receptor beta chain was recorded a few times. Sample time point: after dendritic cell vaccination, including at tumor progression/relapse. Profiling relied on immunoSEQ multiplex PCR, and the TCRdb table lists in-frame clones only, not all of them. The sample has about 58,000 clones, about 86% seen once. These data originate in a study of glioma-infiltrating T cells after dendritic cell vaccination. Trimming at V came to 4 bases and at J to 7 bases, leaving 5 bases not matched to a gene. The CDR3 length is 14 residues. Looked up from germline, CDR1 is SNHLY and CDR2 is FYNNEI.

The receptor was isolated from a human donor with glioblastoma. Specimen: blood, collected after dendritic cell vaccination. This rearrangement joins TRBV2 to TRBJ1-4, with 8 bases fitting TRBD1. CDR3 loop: CASSVDRGFEKLFF. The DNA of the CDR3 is TGTGCCAGCAGTGTAGACAGGGGTTTTGAAAAACTGTTTTTT. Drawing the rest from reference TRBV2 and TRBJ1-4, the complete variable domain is EPEVTQTPSHQVTQMGQEVILRCVPISNHLYFYWYRQILGQKVEFLVSFYNNEISEKSEIFDDQFSVERPDGSNFTLKIRSTKLEDSAMYFCASSVDRGFEKLFFGSGTQLSVL.